The present T cell receptor (beta chain) was sequenced within a study of blood T cell repertoires in COVID-19. This clone turned up a few times. The assay was immunoSEQ multiplex PCR, and TCRdb's table has in-frame clones only and misses some. The table has fewer than 300,000 clones, 91% seen once. The CDR3 runs 17 residues. After removal of 3 bases from V and 5 bases from J, the junction contained 14 bases not matched to a gene. Germline V gene lookup returns CDR1 ENHRY and CDR2 SYGVKD. The chain is built from TRBV10-3 and TRBJ2-5, with 8 bases fitting TRBD2. The receptor was derived from a person aged 18 to 35 with COVID-19, enrolled during active disease. The source material was peripheral blood. DNA for the CDR3: TGTGCCATCAGTGAAGGAGCGGGAGTTTCTTTAGGGGAGACCCAGTACTTC. Amino acid sequence: CAISEGAGVSLGETQYF.